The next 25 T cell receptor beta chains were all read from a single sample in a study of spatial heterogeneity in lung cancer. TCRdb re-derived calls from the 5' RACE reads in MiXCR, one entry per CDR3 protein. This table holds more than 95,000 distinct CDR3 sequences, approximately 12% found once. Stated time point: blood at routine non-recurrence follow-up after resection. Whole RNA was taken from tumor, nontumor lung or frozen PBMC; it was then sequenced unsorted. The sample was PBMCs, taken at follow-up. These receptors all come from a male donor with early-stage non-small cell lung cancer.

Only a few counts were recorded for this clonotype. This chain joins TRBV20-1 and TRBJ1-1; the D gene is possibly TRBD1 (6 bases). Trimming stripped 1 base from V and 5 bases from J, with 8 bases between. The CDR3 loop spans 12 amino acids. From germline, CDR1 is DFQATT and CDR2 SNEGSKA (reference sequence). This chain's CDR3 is CSARVRGTEAFF. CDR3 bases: TGCAGTGCTAGAGTTAGGGGGACTGAAGCTTTCTTT.

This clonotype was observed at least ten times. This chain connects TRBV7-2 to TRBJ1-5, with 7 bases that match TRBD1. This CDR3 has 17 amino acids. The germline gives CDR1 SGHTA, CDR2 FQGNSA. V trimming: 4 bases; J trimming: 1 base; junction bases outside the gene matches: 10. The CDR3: CASSSPYDRVSNQPQHF. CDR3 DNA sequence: TGTGCCAGCAGCTCCCCGTACGACAGGGTCAGCAATCAGCCCCAGCATTTT.

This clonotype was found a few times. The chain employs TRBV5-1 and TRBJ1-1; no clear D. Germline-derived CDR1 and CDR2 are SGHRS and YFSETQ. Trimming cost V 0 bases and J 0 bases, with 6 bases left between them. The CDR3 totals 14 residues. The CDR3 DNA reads TGCGCCAGCAGCTTGGCAGCAATGAACACTGAAGCTTTCTTT. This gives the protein CASSLAAMNTEAFF.

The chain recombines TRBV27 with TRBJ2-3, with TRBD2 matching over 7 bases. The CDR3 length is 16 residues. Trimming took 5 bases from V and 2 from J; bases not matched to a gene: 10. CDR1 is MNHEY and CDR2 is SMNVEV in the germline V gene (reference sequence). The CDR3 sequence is CASSPTPSGFTDTQYF. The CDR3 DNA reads TGTGCCAGCAGTCCCACCCCTAGCGGATTCACAGATACGCAGTATTTT.

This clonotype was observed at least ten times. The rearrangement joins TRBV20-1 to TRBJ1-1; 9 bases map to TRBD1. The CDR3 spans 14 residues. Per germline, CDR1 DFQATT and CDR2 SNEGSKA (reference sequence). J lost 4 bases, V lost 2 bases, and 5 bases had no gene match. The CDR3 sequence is CSARPWTGVTEAFF. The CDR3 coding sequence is TGCAGTGCTAGACCTTGGACAGGGGTCACTGAAGCTTTCTTT.

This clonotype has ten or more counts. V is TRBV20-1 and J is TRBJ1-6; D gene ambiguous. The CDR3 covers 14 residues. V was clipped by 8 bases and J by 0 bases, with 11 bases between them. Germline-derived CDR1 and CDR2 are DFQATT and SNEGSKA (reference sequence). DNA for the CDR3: TGCAGTTCCCCCGCCCTCTCCTATAATTCACCCCTCCACTTT. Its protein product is CSSPALSYNSPLHF.

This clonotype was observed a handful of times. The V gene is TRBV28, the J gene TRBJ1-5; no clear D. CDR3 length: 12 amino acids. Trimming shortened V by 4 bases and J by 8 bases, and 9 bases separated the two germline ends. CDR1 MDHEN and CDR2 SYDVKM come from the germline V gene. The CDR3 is CASSSLPEPQHF. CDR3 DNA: TGTGCCAGCAGTTCCCTCCCTGAGCCCCAGCATTTT.

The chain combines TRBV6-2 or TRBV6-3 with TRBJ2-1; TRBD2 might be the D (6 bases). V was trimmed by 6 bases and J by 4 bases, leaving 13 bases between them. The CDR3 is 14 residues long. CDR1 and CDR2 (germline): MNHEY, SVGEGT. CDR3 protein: CASRTTGTYNEQFF. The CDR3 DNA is TGTGCCAGCAGGACCACCGGGACTTACAATGAGCAGTTCTTC.

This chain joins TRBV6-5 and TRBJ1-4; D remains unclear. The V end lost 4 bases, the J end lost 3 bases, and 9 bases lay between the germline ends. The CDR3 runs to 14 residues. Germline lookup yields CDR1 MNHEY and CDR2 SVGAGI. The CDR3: CASSSLSANEKLFF. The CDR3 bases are TGTGCCAGCAGTTCTCTCTCGGCTAATGAAAAACTGTTTTTT.

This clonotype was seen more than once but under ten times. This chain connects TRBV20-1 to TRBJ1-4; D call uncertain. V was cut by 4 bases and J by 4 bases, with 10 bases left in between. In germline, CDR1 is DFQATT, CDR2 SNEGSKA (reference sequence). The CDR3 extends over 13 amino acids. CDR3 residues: CSATVQVNEKLFF. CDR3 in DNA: TGCAGTGCTACAGTCCAGGTTAATGAAAAACTGTTTTTT.

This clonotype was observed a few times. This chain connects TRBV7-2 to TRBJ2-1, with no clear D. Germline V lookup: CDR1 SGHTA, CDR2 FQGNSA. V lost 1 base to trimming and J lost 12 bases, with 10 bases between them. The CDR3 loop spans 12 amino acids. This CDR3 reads CASSLVPGVQFF. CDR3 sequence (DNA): TGTGCCAGCAGCTTAGTCCCTGGAGTGCAGTTCTTC.

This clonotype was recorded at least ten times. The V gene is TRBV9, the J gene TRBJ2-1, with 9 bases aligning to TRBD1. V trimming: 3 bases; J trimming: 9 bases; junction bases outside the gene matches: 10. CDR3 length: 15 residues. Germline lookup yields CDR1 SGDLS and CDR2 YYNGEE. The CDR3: CASSAPGQGWREQFF. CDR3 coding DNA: TGTGCCAGCAGCGCACCGGGACAGGGATGGCGTGAGCAGTTCTTC.

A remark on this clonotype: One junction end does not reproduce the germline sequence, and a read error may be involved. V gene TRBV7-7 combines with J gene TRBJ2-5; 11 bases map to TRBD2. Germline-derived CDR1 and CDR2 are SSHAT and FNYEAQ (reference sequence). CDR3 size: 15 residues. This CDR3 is CASSSGLAAQETQYF. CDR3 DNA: TGTGCTAGCAGCTCGGGACTAGCGGCCCAAGAGACCCAGTACTTC.

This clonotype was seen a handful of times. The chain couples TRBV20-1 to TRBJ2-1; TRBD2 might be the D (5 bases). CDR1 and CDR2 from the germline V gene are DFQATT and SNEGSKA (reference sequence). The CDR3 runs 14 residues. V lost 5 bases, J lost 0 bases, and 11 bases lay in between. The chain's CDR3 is CSARGFSSYNEQFF. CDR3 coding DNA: TGCAGTGCTCGCGGGTTTAGCTCCTACAATGAGCAGTTCTTC.

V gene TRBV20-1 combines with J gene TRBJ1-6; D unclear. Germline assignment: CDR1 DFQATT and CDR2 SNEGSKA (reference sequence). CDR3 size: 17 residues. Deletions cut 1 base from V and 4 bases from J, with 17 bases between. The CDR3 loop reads CSARVRGGDIYNSPLHF. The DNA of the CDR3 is TGCAGTGCTAGAGTCCGCGGTGGGGATATTTATAATTCACCCCTCCACTTT.

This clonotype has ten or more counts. Written as DNA, the CDR3 is TGTGCCAGCAGTTACACCACAGGGTATACGCAGTATTTT. Protein product: CASSYTTGYTQYF. This chain joins TRBV6-5 and TRBJ2-3; the D gene is possibly TRBD1 (6 bases). The V gene lost 2 bases and the J gene lost 7 bases, with 10 bases spanning the gap. The CDR3 sequence is 13 residues long. The germline V gene has CDR1 MNHEY and CDR2 SVGAGI.

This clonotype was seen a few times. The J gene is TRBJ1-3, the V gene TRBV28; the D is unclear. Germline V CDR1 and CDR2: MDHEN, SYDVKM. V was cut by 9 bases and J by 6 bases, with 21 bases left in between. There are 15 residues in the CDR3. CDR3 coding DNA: TGTGCCAGTCAGATTCCGGGATCTCTAGCAAACACCATATATTTT. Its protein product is CASQIPGSLANTIYF.

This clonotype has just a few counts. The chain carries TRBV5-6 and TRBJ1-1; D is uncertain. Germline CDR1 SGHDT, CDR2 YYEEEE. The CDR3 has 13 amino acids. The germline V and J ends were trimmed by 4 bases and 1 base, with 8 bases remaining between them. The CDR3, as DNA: TGTGCCAGCAGCGCCCCCACGAACACTGAAGCTTTCTTT. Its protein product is CASSAPTNTEAFF.

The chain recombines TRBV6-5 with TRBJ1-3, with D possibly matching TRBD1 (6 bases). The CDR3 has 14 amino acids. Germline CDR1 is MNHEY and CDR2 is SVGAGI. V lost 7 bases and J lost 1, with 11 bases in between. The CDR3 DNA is TGTGCCAGCAAACAGGGTCTTTCTGGAAACACCATATATTTT. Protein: CASKQGLSGNTIYF.

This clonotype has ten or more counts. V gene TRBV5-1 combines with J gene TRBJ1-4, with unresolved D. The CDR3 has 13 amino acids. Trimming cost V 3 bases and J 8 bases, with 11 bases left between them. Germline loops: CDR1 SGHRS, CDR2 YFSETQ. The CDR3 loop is CASSSGNSEKLFF. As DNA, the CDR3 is TGCGCCAGCAGCTCGGGAAACTCAGAAAAACTGTTTTTT.

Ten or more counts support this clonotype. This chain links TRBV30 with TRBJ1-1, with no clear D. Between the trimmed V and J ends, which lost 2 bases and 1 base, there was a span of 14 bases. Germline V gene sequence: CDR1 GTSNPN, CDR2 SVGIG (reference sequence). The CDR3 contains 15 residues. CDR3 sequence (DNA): TGTGCCTGGAGTATGGGGTATCGAGGGAACACTGAAGCTTTCTTT. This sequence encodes CAWSMGYRGNTEAFF.

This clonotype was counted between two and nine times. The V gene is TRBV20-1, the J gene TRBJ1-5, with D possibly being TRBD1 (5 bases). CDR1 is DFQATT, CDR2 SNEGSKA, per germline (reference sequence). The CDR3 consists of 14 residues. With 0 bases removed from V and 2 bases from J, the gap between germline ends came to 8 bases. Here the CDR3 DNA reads TGCAGTGCTAGAGATTTACAGGGCAATCAGCCCCAGCATTTT. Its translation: CSARDLQGNQPQHF.

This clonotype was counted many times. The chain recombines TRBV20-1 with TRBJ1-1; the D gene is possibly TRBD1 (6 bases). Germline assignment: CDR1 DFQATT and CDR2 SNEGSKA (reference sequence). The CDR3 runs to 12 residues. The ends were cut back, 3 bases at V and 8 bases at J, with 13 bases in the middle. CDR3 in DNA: TGCAGTGCTAGCCCCCCAGGGGCGGAAGCTTTCTTT. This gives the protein CSASPPGAEAFF.

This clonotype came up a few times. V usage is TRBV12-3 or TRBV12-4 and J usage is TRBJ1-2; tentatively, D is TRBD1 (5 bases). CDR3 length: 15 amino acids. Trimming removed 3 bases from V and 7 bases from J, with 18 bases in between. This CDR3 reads CASSLGPQGSGGYTF. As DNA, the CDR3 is TGTGCCAGCAGTTTGGGTCCCCAGGGATCGGGTGGCTACACCTTC.

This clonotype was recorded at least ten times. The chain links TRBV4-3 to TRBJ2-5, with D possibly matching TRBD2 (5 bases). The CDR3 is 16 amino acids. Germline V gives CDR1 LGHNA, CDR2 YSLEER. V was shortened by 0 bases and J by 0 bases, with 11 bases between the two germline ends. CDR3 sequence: CASSQELASYQETQYF. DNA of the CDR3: TGCGCCAGCAGCCAAGAATTAGCGTCGTACCAAGAGACCCAGTACTTC.